This T cell receptor beta chain was identified during a study of CD8 T cells in Susac syndrome. The authors reverse transcribed roughly 0.5 to 1 ug RNA with random hexamers. MiXCR, applied by TCRdb to the immunoSEQ multiplex PCR reads, yields one record per CDR3 protein. The table shows about 150,000 distinct CDR3 sequences, with around 95% occurring only once. Sequencing of TCR beta was performed on blood CD8+ T cells and on blood CD4+ T cells. The multiple sclerosis controls consisted of treatment-naive patients with relapsing-remitting disease, either stable or active. The CDR3 covers 12 residues. The junction had 2 bases not matched to a gene; V was cut back by 1 base and J by 6 bases. Germline-derived CDR1 and CDR2 are GTSNPN and SVGIG (reference sequence).

The sequencing input was CD8+ T cells from PBMCs. The chain links TRBV30 to TRBJ1-1; TRBD1 aligns across 7 bases. The TCR originated in a human donor with multiple sclerosis. The CDR3, as DNA: TGTGCCTGGAGTGATGACAGGGCTGAAGCTTTCTTT. Its protein product is CAWSDDRAEAFF.